Included here is one T cell receptor (beta chain) sequence, with context. RNA, once extracted, was reverse transcribed into cDNA for use as the sequencing template. Assay: immunoSEQ multiplex PCR; the TCRdb copy retains only in-frame clones and omits some. Of about 220,000 clones listed, more than 45% are singletons. CDR1 is MGHRA, CDR2 YSYEKL, per germline. The V end lost 3 bases, the J end lost 7 bases, and 12 bases lay between the germline ends. This CDR3 is 14 amino acids long. Indicated treatment: oral pan-JAK inhibitor, 5-10 mg twice daily. This entry is derived from a study of CD8+ T cells in alopecia areata.

Specimen: CD4+ T cells sorted from blood, collected at week 4, from a patient treated with tofacitinib. The J gene is TRBJ1-4, the V gene TRBV4-1; no reliable D call. This clonotype was sampled from a human donor with alopecia areata. The CDR3 DNA reads as TGCGCCAGCAGCCATAACGGGGTCGGTGAAAAACTGTTTTTT. The encoded protein is CASSHNGVGEKLFF.